The sequence of this TCR beta chain was determined in a study of cytomegalovirus exposure and HLA in healthy donors listed by TCRdb under 2017. As for the study more broadly: An earlier analysis of roughly 570 of the donors reported about 260 Gb of sequence data and around 100 million unique TCR beta sequences obtained from about 180 million T cells. About 300 gigabases of sequencing data and around 85 million unique TCR sequences made up an early release that covered 500 to 650 HLA-typed donors. Among the roughly 430 genotyped donors, around 81% belonged to the genetic ancestry cluster associated with self-reported Caucasian donors. The aim of the study was to test whether cataloging public T cell receptors could identify signatures of past pathogen exposure. The study profiled the T cell repertoires of more than 500 subjects by immunosequencing and related them to cytomegalovirus serostatus. A separate validation cohort of 100 to 150 different subjects was used in addition to the approximately 700-subject first cohort. To predict cytomegalovirus infection status, the study combined high-throughput TCR immunosequencing, statistical association of individual TCRs with disease status, and machine learning. A later analysis re-examined previously published TCR beta repertoires from 610 or so donors and added high-resolution HLA genotyping to investigate patterns of TCR occurrence. Rather than drawing on any new phenotypic data, the later analysis identified candidate immune exposures from TCR beta sequences and the way those sequences occurred across donors. An earlier analysis of approximately 580 of the donors used high-throughput TCR beta sequencing to judge whether each TCR beta V gene segment behaved as functional or pseudogenic. Donor age, sex, ethnicity and CMV serostatus were compiled together with the repertoire data. In a later genetic analysis, genome-wide SNP genotypes for 398 of the 666 donors were used, and that subset was treated as a discovery cohort. Every repertoire in the discovery cohort had been generated on one and the same sequencing platform. Class I and class II HLA loci were covered by the typing at four-digit resolution. The number of typed donors differed by locus: about 620-640 for A, B, C, DRB1 and DQB1; 522 for DQA1; over 600 for DPA1; and 400 to 480 for DPB1. Roughly 5 DR-DQ haplotypes were handled as single units for association and clustering because linkage in the cohort was strong. On average, around 230,000 unique TCR beta nucleotide sequences were sequenced per donor among 398 genotyped donors of the cohort, with around 19% of those sequences being non-productive. Study-level results and caveats: Because some donors lacked HLA typing at each locus, the association tests relied only on the typed subset. At a false discovery rate of 0.05, a later analysis linked roughly 17,000 TCR beta sequences to specific HLA alleles. Three of the identified cytomegalovirus-associated TCR beta chains were confirmed in vitro to be specific for cytomegalovirus antigens. For the cohort, immune exposure information was limited to CMV serostatus. Cytomegalovirus status was reported to be diagnosed by the classifier with high specificity and sensitivity in both the original and validation cohorts. Roughly uniform sequencing depth across donors was assumed in presence/absence analyses, although this assumption may not hold. A later analysis reported that several top co-occurrence clusters appeared linked to parvovirus B19, influenza, CMV and Epstein-Barr virus. Only TCR beta chains were sequenced in this cohort, and the absence of alpha or paired-chain data limited detectable features. Across donors, most TCR sequences were observed very rarely, whereas some public TCRs were present in many individuals. In a later analysis, TCR association rates were found to vary across HLA loci, with the most associated TCRs seen for DRB1 alleles and the fewest for HLA-C alleles. Correlated functional status among segregating V segments might reflect linkage disequilibrium, but an unknown experimental factor could not be ruled out. According to the authors, the approach could potentially be generalized to other disease states and immunological phenotypes. Because counts were too low, more than 15 rarely observed V segments, including chromosome 9 orphons, were left out of the earlier analysis of roughly 600 of the donors. A later analysis found that HLA-associated TCR beta chains were more clonally expanded and had lower generation probabilities than equally common non-associated chains. In the study, about 150 TCR beta chains were listed as associated with cytomegalovirus. In a later genetic analysis, a missense DCLRE1C variant was associated with V-gene and J-gene trimming of TCR beta chains, and the association was replicated in an independent cohort. A later analysis found that most CMV-associated TCR beta chains appeared HLA-restricted, with HLA associations seemingly driven largely by CMV exposure. In an earlier analysis of approximately 600 of the donors, most TCR beta V segments were observed in productive rearrangements about 87% or about 30% of the time, broadly matching IMGT annotations. Strong co-occurrence of HLA alleles, especially DR and DQ, made assigning TCR associations to individual alleles difficult. A cluster of highly shared sequence variants was judged likely to be a technical artifact of the sequencing pipeline. A further reported finding was that TCR beta sequences accurately predicted the HLA-A and HLA-B alleles for most subjects in the first cohort. Because the 87-base-pair reads could not distinguish some IMGT-functional V segments, including TRBV6-2 and TRBV6-3, those segments were excluded. In a later genetic analysis, fewer N-insertions in productive TCRs were reported among donors in an Asian-associated ancestry cluster than the approximately 630-donor mean.

Ends trimmed: V by 5 bases, J by 3 bases; bases unmatched to a gene: 5. CDR1 is given as SGHTA and CDR2 as FQGNSA, both from the germline V gene. The CDR3 sequence holds 15 residues, the cysteine and phenylalanine included. The kept DNA is CDR3 alone, 45 bases in frame from the first base. The cohort was made up of approximately 700 healthy bone marrow donors. At the time of sampling, every cohort member was nominally healthy, though immune exposures that went unrecorded were likely present. The donor tested CMV seropositive and was one of the 289 seropositive cohort members. A peripheral blood sample was collected from each donor, and TCR beta sequencing was performed on peripheral blood mononuclear cells. Genomic DNA was extracted from the blood cell samples with the Qiagen DNeasy Blood Extraction Kit. Turning to this clone: The antigen this receptor binds is unknown. Base qualities are not at hand, and no much larger clone is one base apart.

Receptors were amplified or captured by the immunoSEQ multiplex PCR assay. For the multiplex PCR, a mixture combining 60 forward primers for TCR Vbeta segments and 13 reverse primers for TCR Jbeta segments was used. Amplification of the CDR3 region of rearranged TCR beta genes was performed with a multiplex PCR assay on genomic DNA. Amplified TCR beta libraries were sequenced as 87-base-pair reads on the Illumina HiSeq System. The published analysis was carried out like this. In a later analysis, roughly 80 million unique TCR beta chains were counted across the 690 or so repertoires, and approximately 11 million of these chains were shared by at least two donors. Raw reads were error-corrected and collapsed into unique sequences with a nearest-neighbor algorithm that merged closely related sequences to remove PCR and sequencing errors. Alignment of CDR3 sequences to IMGT reference sequences was used to assign V, D and J gene segments. For a sequence to be retained, a match of at least six nucleotides was required to both a V gene segment and a J gene segment. Rearrangements were called productive when the CDR3 lacked stop codons and stayed in frame with V and J; all others were non-productive. Following IMGT convention, CDR3 was defined as the stretch from the second conserved V-encoded cysteine to the conserved J-encoded phenylalanine. Sequences without an unambiguous match to a single V gene segment were excluded from the earlier analysis of about 640 of the donors. In an earlier analysis of almost 600 of the donors, a V segment was called functional when productive rearrangements were above 56.7%, and segregating when the standard deviation between donors exceeded 5%. To diagnose cytomegalovirus status from the catalog of TCR beta chain sequences, a statistical classification framework was built. A later analysis assigned V and J genes by comparing TCR nucleotide sequences with IMGT/GENE-DB human TR gene sequences. The TCRdist pipeline was used in a later analysis to assign CDR3 sequences and most-parsimonious VDJ recombination scenarios. A later analysis defined each TCR beta chain by its CDR3 amino acid sequence plus V-gene family, and excluded reads lacking a unique V-gene family. A later analysis removed nearly 600 highly shared, low-generation-probability nucleotide sequences to deal with suspected cross-contamination and a sequencing artifact. A later analysis calculated a clonal expansion index for each public chain from normalized within-repertoire ranks of inferred template counts. A later analysis computed generation probabilities with a VDJ recombination model fitted to out-of-frame rearrangements, and checked the results against IGoR. In a later analysis, hypergeometric tests were used to score TCR-TCR, TCR-HLA and TCR-CMV co-occurrence, with a repertoire-size bias correction applied to TCR pairs. In a later analysis, false discovery rates were estimated by permuting HLA or CMV assignments 20 times. A later analysis grouped co-occurring TCRs with DBSCAN, adding TCRdist sequence similarity when clustering within HLA-allele-positive subsets. Repertoires with fewer than 30,000 or more than 120,000 public chains, plus five repertoires with anomalous nucleotide sharing, were excluded from co-occurrence clustering. Sourced from immuneACCESS, this table was stored by TCRdb with only in-frame sequences that have V and J called. A share of the clones is absent; for the studies checked, an unresolved V gene accounts for under half, and the remainder has no known explanation. The DNA gave D and trimming, while V, J and clone size come from that table. The sample yields 150,000 to 200,000 clones; approximately 80% were counted once. Of the sample, 2.5% to 4% is held by the ten largest clones.

The source of this sequence is a woman aged 50 to 60 in good health and CMV-seropositive. Sequenced: PBMCs. The chain uses TRBV7-2 and TRBJ2-7; the junction holds 12 bases that match TRBD2. The base sequence is TGTGCCAGCAGCCCCAGACTAGCGGGAGACTACGAGCAGTACTTC. Translated, this gives CASSPRLAGDYEQYF.